A single sample is the source of the 20 T cell receptor beta chains below, sequenced in a study of siplizumab effects on memory and regulatory T cells. Data came from immunoSEQ multiplex PCR; TCRdb stores just in-frame clones and leaves some out. The sample lists fewer than 100,000 clones; over 90% were seen once. The material sequenced was CD8+ T cells sorted from blood. The origin of the receptors is a human donor in good health.

As concerns this clone: The sample carries other DNA sequences with the same CDR3. This rearrangement joins TRBV5-6 to TRBJ2-7; D is unclear. The germline V gene encodes CDR1 SGHDT and CDR2 YYEEEE. Trimming cost V 0 bases and J 2 bases, with 9 bases left between them. The CDR3 is 14 amino acids. DNA for the CDR3: TGTGCCAGCAGCTTGGCGGGCCGCCCCTACGAGCAGTACTTC. Its translation is CASSLAGRPYEQYF.

The J gene is TRBJ2-7, the V gene TRBV19; no clear D gene. The CDR3 consists of 13 residues. Trimming shortened V by 1 base and J by 2 bases, and 6 bases separated the two germline ends. Germline CDR1 and CDR2: LNHDA and SQIVND (reference sequence). As DNA, the CDR3 is TGTGCCAGTAGTATAGGATCCCCCTACGAGCAGTACTTC. This codes for CASSIGSPYEQYF.

The chain has TRBV5-1 and TRBJ2-1, with 7 bases lining up with TRBD2. CDR3 length: 15 amino acids. The V gene's germline CDR1 is SGHRS and CDR2 YFSETQ. The J segment lost 0 bases and the V segment lost 0 bases, leaving 0 bases of the junction unmatched. CDR3 region: CASSLERGSYNEQFF. Here the CDR3 DNA reads TGCGCCAGCAGCTTGGAGCGGGGCTCCTACAATGAGCAGTTCTTC.

The chain couples TRBV7-8 to TRBJ2-3; D perhaps matches TRBD2 (5 bases). CDR3 length equals 15 residues. The V end lost 4 bases, the J end lost 3 bases, and 14 bases lay between the germline ends. The germline gives CDR1 SGHVS, CDR2 FQNEAQ. The CDR3 DNA sequence: TGTGCCAGCAGCTCCCTCACGGGGAGAACAGATACGCAGTATTTT. Translating it yields CASSSLTGRTDTQYF.

V is TRBV4-1 and J is TRBJ2-2; 7 bases are a match to TRBD2. The J segment lost 3 bases and the V segment lost 6 bases, leaving 10 bases of the junction unmatched. The CDR3 runs 16 residues. Germline CDR1 is MGHRA and CDR2 is YSYEKL. CDR3 bases: TGCGCCAGCAGACACAGGACTAGGGACTACACCGGGGAGCTGTTTTTT. Amino acid sequence: CASRHRTRDYTGELFF.

This chain connects TRBV21-1 to TRBJ2-1; the table's D gene call, TRBD1, was not cross checked with the DNA. TRBV21-1 is reported as a pseudogene. This CDR3 has 17 residues. The chain's CDR3 is CASSKPQDRGPGNEQFF. In nucleotides, the CDR3 is TGTGCCAGCAGCAAACCCCAGGACAGGGGGCCGGGTAATGAGCAGTTCTTC.

This clone was counted once. The chain uses TRBV6-5 and TRBJ2-5; 9 nucleotides align to TRBD2. Trimming took 1 base from V and 5 from J; bases not matched to a gene: 5. Germline CDR1 is MNHEY and CDR2 is SVGAGI. The CDR3 loop spans 15 amino acids. This CDR3 reads CASSYFSGSSETQYF. The CDR3 region has the DNA TGTGCCAGCAGTTACTTTAGCGGGAGTTCCGAGACCCAGTACTTC.

The sample holds one count of this clone. The chain carries TRBV7-9 and TRBJ2-5; D is unresolved. The CDR3 length is 12 residues. V dropped 7 bases and J dropped 5 bases, with 11 bases sitting between them. Germline V gene lookup returns CDR1 SEHNR and CDR2 FQNEAQ (reference sequence). The CDR3 sequence: CASKLGGETQYF. In DNA form, the CDR3 reads TGTGCCAGCAAATTAGGTGGCGAGACCCAGTACTTC.

This rearrangement joins TRBV6-5 to TRBJ2-7; 9 nucleotides line up with TRBD1. Germline V gives CDR1 MNHEY, CDR2 SVGAGI. CDR3 length: 14 amino acids. J was trimmed by 7 bases and V by 5 bases; bases with no gene match: 9. DNA of the CDR3: TGTGCCAGCAGTAGATCTACAGGGGGCCTTGAGCAGTACTTC. Translated: CASSRSTGGLEQYF.

The chain carries TRBV7-9 and TRBJ1-1; no clear D gene. Germline V CDR1 and CDR2: SEHNR, FQNEAQ (reference sequence). CDR3 length: 13 residues. The V gene lost 5 bases and the J gene lost 7 bases, with 14 bases spanning the gap. The CDR3 is CASSPGVRGEAFF. The CDR3 nucleotides read TGTGCCAGCAGCCCCGGGGTGCGGGGTGAAGCTTTCTTT.

The chain employs TRBV11-2 and TRBJ2-7; 12 bases are shared with TRBD1. The CDR3 has 17 residues. The trim removed 7 bases at V and 2 bases at J, leaving 12 bases unmatched. Germline CDR1 reads SGHAT; CDR2 reads FQNNGV. The CDR3 DNA is TGTGCCAGCAACGAAGGGACAGGGGGCGAACCCACCTACGAGCAGTACTTC. Protein product: CASNEGTGGEPTYEQYF.

The rearrangement uses TRBV11-2 and TRBJ2-3, with a weak D call TRBD2 (6 bases). This CDR3 region has 15 residues. The germline V gene encodes CDR1 SGHAT and CDR2 FQNNGV. Deletions cut 1 base from V and 0 bases from J, with 8 bases between. The CDR3 nucleotides read TGTGCCAGCAGCTTAGTCGGGACTAGCACAGATACGCAGTATTTT. It encodes CASSLVGTSTDTQYF.

The chain joins TRBV29-1 to TRBJ2-2, with TRBD2 identical over 8 bases. Germline assignment: CDR1 SQVTM and CDR2 ANQGSEA. The length of the CDR3 is 18 residues. The V segment lost 6 bases and the J segment 6 bases; nucleotides outside the gene matches: 21. CDR3 sequence reads: CSVSEGTIQREYAGELFF. CDR3 nucleotides: TGCAGCGTATCTGAGGGAACCATTCAGCGGGAGTATGCCGGGGAGCTGTTTTTT.

J is TRBJ2-5 and V is TRBV2; D ambiguous. Between the trimmed V and J ends, which lost 8 bases and 0 bases, there was a span of 19 bases. The CDR3 loop spans 16 amino acids. Germline V lookup: CDR1 SNHLY, CDR2 FYNNEI. The CDR3 nucleotides are TGTGCCAGCCCTTACGGTGGATTGGGGTACCAAGAGACCCAGTACTTC. As protein: CASPYGGLGYQETQYF.

The chain employs TRBV4-2 and TRBJ2-3; the D gene could be TRBD1 or TRBD2 (7 bases each). The germline CDR1 and CDR2 sequences are LGHNA and YNFKEQ. V lost 6 bases and J lost 4, with 29 bases in between. CDR3 length: 19 amino acids. For the CDR3, the DNA is TGTGCCAGCAGAAGTCTAGGGGGCGGGAGAATTATTATAGCAGATACGCAGTATTTT. Residues: CASRSLGGGRIIIADTQYF.

The chain joins TRBV7-9 to TRBJ2-1; no definite D call. V gave up 1 base and J gave up 4 bases, with 17 bases separating them. Germline V gene data show CDR1 as SEHNR and CDR2 as FQNEAQ (reference sequence). The CDR3 extends over 17 amino acids. The CDR3 coding sequence is TGTGCCAGCAGCTTAGATCGGGCCGGAGCCCTTTACAATGAGCAGTTCTTC. It codes for CASSLDRAGALYNEQFF. The full variable domain, its missing parts supplied by reference TRBV7-9 and TRBJ2-1, is DTGVSQNPRHKITKRGQNVTFRCDPISEHNRLYWYRQTLGQGPEFLTYFQNEAQLEKSRLLSDRFSAERPKGSFSTLEIQRTEQGDSAMYLCASSLDRAGALYNEQFFGPGTRLTVL.

This clone came up once. The chain combines TRBV7-9 with TRBJ2-5, with D tentatively TRBD1 (6 bases). In germline, CDR1 is SEHNR, CDR2 FQNEAQ (reference sequence). V lost 0 bases, J lost 5 bases, and 13 bases lay in between. The CDR3 contains 15 residues. This CDR3 reads CASSLAGGKTETQYF. As DNA, the CDR3 is TGTGCCAGCAGCTTAGCTGGGGGCAAAACTGAGACCCAGTACTTC.

The rearrangement uses TRBV7-8 and TRBJ2-1, with TRBD2 matching over 7 bases. Germline-derived CDR1 and CDR2 are SGHVS and FQNEAQ. This CDR3 region has 15 residues. The ends lost 7 bases at V and 0 bases at J; junction bases unmatched: 6. CDR3 in amino acids: CASNQRGRSYNEQFF. In nucleotides, the CDR3 is TGTGCCAGCAACCAGCGGGGCCGCTCCTACAATGAGCAGTTCTTC.

The chain combines TRBV2 with TRBJ2-1; 12 bases agree with TRBD2. Germline assignment: CDR1 SNHLY and CDR2 FYNNEI. Germline trimming cut 5 bases from V and 8 bases from J; bases unmatched to any gene: 16. This CDR3 contains 18 residues. In DNA, the CDR3 is TGTGCCAGCAGTTCCCTGGCTAGCGGGAGGGCTGGGACGGATGAGCAGTTCTTC. Its protein is CASSSLASGRAGTDEQFF.

Of note for this clone: A much larger clone is a single base away; this may be a read error. The V gene is TRBV6-1, the J gene TRBJ2-6; unclear D gene. The V gene's germline CDR1 is MNHNS and CDR2 SASEGT. The ends were cut back, 3 bases at V and 0 bases at J, with 6 bases in the middle. CDR3 length: 15 residues. Here the CDR3 reads CASSEESSGANVLTF. CDR3 DNA: TGTGCCAGCAGTGAGGAGAGCTCTGGGGCCAACGTCCTGACTTTC.